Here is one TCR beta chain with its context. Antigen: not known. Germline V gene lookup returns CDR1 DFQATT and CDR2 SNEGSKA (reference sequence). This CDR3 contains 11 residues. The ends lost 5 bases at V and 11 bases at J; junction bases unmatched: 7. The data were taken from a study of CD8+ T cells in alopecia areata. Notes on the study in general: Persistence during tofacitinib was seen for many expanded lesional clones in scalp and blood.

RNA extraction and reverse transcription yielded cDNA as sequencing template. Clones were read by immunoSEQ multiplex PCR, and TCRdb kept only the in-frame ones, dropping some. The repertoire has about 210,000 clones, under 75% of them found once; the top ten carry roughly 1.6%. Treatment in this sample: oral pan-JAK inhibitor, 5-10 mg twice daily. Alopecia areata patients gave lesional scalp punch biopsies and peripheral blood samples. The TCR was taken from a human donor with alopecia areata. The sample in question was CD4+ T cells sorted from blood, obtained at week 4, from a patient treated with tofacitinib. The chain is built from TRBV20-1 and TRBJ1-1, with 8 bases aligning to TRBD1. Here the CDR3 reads CSAQQTGAAFF. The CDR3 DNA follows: TGCAGTGCTCAACAGACAGGGGCCGCTTTCTTT.